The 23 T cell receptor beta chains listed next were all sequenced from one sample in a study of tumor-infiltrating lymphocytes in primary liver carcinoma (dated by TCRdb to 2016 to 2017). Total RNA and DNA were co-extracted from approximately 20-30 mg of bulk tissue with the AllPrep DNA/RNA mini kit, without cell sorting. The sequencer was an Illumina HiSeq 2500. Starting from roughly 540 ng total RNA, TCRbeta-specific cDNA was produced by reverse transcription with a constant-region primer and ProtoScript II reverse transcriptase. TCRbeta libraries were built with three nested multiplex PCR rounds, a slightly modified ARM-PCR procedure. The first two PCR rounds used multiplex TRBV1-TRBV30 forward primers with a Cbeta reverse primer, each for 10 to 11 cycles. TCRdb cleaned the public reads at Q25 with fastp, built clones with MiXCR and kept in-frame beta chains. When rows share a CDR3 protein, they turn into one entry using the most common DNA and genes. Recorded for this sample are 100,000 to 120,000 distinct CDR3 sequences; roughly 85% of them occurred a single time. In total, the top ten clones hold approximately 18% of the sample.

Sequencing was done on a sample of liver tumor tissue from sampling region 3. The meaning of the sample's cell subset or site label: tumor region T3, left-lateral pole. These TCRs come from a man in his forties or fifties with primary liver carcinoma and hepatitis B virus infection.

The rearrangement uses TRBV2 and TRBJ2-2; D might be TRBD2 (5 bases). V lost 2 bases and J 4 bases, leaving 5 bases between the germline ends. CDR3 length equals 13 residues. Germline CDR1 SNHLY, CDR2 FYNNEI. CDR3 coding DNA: TGTGCCAGCAGTGAACGGGGCACCGGGGAGCTGTTTTTT. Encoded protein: CASSERGTGELFF.

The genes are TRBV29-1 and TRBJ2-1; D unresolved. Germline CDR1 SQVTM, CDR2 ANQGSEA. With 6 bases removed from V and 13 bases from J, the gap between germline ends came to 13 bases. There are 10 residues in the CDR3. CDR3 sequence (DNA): TGCAGCGTGAAAATATACGAACAGTTCTTC. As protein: CSVKIYEQFF.

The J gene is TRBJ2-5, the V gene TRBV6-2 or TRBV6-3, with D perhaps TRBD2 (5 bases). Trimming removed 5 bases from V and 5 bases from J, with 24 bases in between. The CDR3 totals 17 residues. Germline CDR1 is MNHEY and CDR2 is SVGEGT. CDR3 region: CASSLTPRRRFGETQYF. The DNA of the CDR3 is TGTGCCAGCAGTCTAACCCCCAGGAGGCGATTCGGCGAGACCCAGTACTTC.

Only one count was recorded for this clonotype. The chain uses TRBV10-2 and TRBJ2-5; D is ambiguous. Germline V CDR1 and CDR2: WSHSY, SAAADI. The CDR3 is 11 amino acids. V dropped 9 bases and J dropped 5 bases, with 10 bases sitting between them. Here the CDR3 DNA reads TGCGCCAGGTCTGAATGGGAGACCCAGTACTTC. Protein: CARSEWETQYF.

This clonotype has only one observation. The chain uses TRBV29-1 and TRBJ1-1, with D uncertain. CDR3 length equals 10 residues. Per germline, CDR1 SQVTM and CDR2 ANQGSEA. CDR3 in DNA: TGCAACGCCCTGGACACTGAAGCTTTCTTT. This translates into CNALDTEAFF. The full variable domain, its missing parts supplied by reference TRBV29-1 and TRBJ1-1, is SAVISQKPSRDICQRGTSLTIQCQVDSQVTMMFWYRQQPGQSLTLIATANQGSEATYESGFVIDKFPISRPNLTFSTLTVSNMSPEDSSIYLCNALDTEAFFGQGTRLTVV.

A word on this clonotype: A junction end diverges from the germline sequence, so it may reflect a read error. The CDR3 DNA reads as TGTGCCTGGAGAAAAGGGACGGGGAACACCGGGGAGCTGTTTTTC. Translating it yields CAWRKGTGNTGELFF. V is TRBV30 and J is TRBJ2-2; D may correspond to TRBD1 or TRBD2 (5 bases each). The CDR3 has 15 amino acids. Germline assignment: CDR1 GTSNPN and CDR2 SVGIG (reference sequence).

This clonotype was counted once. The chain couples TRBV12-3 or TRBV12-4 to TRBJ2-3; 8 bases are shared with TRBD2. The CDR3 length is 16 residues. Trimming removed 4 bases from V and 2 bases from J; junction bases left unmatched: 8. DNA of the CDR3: TGTGCCAGCAGTTCGAGGAATAGCGGGATCACAGATACGCAGTATTTT. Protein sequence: CASSSRNSGITDTQYF.

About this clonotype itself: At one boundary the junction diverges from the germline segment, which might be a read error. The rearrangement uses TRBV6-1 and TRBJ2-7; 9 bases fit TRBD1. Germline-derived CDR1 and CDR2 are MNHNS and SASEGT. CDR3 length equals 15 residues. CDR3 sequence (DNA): TGTACCAGCAGTGAGGGACAGGGTTACTTCTACGAGCAGTACTTC. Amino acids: CTSSEGQGYFYEQYF.

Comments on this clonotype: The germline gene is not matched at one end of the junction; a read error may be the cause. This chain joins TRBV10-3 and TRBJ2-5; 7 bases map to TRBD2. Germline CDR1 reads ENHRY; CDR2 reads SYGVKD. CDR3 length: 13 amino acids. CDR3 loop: CASQRGLQEAQHF. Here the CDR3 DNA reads TGTGCCTCTCAGCGGGGCCTCCAAGAGGCCCAGCACTTC.

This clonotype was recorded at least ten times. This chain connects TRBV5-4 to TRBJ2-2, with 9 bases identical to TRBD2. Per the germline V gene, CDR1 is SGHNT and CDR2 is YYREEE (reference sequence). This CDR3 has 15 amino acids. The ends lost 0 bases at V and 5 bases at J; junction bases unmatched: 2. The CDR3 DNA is TGTGCCAGCAGCTTGGGACTAGCGGAGACCGGGGAGCTGTTTTTT. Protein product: CASSLGLAETGELFF.

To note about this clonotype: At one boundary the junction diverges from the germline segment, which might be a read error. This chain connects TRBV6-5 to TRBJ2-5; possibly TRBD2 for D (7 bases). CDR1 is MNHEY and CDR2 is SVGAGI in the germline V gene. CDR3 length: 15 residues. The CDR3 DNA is TGTGTCAGCAATTACGGTACAGGGAGGGAAGAGACCCAGTACTTC. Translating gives CVSNYGTGREETQYF.

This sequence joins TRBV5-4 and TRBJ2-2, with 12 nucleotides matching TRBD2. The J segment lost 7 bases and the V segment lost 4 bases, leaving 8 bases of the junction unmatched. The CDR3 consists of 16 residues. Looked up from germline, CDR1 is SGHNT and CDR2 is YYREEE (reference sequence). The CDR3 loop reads CASSLTRLAGVGELFF. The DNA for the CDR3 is TGTGCCAGCAGCCTAACGAGACTAGCGGGAGTCGGGGAGCTGTTTTTT. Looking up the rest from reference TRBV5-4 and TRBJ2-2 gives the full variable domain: ETGVTQSPTHLIKTRGQQVTLRCSSQSGHNTVSWYQQALGQGPQFIFQYYREEENGRGNFPPRFSGLQFPNYSSELNVNALELDDSALYLCASSLTRLAGVGELFFGEGSRLTVL.

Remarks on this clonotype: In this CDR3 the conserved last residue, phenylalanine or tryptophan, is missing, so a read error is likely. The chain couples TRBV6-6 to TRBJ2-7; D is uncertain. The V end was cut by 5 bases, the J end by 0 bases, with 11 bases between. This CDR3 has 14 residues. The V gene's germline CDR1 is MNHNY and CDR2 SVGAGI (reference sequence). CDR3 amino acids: CASSITSSSYEQYS. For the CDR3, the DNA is TGTGCCAGCAGTATTACGAGTTCCTCCTACGAGCAGTACTCC.

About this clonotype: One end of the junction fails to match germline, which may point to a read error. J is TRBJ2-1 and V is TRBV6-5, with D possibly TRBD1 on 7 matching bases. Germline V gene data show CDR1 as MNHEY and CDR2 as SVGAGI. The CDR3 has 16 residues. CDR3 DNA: TGTGTCAGTAGGACTAAAGGGGGCCCGATTCGCGGTGAGCGGTTCTTC. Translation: CVSRTKGGPIRGERFF.

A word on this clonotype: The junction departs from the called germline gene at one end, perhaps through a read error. CDR3 sequence (DNA): TGCGCCAGGAGCCAAGATTCTGGGGTACAGAACACTGAAGCTTTCTTT. Protein sequence: CARSQDSGVQNTEAFF. The J gene is TRBJ1-1, the V gene TRBV4-1; D gene ambiguous. CDR1 and CDR2 from the germline V gene are MGHRA and YSYEKL. The CDR3 consists of 16 residues.

The CDR3 region is CASSRRSAGVQINTIYF. As DNA, the CDR3 is TGTGCCAGCAGTCGTCGATCAGCTGGGGTCCAAATAAACACCATATATTTT. The chain is built from TRBV28 and TRBJ1-3; D gene uncertain. From germline, CDR1 is MDHEN and CDR2 SYDVKM. This CDR3 is 17 amino acids long. V gave up 5 bases and J gave up 6 bases, with 23 bases separating them.

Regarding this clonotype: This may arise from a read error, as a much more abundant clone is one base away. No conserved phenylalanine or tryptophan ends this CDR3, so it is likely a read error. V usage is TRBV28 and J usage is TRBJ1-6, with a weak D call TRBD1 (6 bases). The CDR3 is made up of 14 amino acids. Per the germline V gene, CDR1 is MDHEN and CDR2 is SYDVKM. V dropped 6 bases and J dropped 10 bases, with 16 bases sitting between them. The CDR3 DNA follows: TGTGCCAGCAGCTCCACAGGGCCTCACTCACCCCTCCACTGT. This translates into CASSSTGPHSPLHC.

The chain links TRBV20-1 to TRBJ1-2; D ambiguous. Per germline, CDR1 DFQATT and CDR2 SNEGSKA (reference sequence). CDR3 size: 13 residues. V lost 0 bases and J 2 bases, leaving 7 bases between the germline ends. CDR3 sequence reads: CSARDASNYGYTF. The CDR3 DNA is TGCAGTGCTAGAGATGCATCAAACTATGGCTACACCTTC.

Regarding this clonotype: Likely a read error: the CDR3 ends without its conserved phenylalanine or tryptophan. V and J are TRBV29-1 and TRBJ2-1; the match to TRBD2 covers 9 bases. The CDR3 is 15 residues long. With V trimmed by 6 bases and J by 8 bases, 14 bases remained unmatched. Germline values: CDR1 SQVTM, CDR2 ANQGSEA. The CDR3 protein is CSVSGTSRRGDEQFS. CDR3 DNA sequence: TGCAGCGTGAGCGGGACTAGCAGGAGAGGCGATGAGCAGTTCTCC.

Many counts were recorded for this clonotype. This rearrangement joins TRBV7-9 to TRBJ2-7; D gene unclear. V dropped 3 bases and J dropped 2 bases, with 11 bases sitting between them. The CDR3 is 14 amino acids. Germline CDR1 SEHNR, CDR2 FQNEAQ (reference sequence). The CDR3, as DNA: TGTGCCAGCAGCTTTAGTACACAGACCTACGAGCAGTACTTC. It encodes CASSFSTQTYEQYF.

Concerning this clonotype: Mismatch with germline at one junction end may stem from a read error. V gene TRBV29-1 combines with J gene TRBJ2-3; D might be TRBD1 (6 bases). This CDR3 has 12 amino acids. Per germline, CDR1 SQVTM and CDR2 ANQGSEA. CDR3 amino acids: CSVWTEHRYAVF. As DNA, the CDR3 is TGCAGCGTCTGGACAGAGCACAGATACGCGGTATTT.

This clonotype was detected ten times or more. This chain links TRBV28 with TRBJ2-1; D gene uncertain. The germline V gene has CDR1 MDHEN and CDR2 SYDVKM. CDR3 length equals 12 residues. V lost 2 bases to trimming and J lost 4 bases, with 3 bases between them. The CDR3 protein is CASSLQYNEQFF. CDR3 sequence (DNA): TGTGCCAGCAGTTTACAGTACAATGAGCAGTTCTTC.

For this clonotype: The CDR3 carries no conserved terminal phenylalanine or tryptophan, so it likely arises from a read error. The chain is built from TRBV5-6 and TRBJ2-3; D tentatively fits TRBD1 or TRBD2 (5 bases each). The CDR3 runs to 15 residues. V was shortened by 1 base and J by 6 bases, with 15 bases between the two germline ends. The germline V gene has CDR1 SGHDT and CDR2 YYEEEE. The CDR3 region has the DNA TGTGCCAGCAGCTTGCACCGGGGCCACGGGGATACGCAGTATTTG. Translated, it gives CASSLHRGHGDTQYL.